This T cell receptor (beta chain) was documented in a study of cytomegalovirus exposure and HLA in healthy donors. General study points: Sequencing likely produced, as an artifact, a cluster of highly shared sequence variants. Later on, a genetic analysis was performed. It linked a missense variant in DCLRE1C with V- and J-gene trimming of TCR beta.

Notes on this clone: Its antigen is as yet unknown.

Both 60 Vbeta primers and 13 Jbeta primers went into the PCR. The table came from immunoSEQ multiplex PCR; TCRdb's copy has only in-frame clones and leaves some out. The repertoire holds around 110,000 clones, with 81% as singletons. Sequencing was done on a sample of PBMCs. The origin of this receptor is a woman aged 30 to 39 in good health and CMV-seronegative.

CDR3 in DNA: TGTGCCAGCAGCGACCCCGGGACTAGCGGGAGCTACGAGCAGTACTTC. Amino acids: CASSDPGTSGSYEQYF. V is TRBV7-9 and J is TRBJ2-7; 14 nucleotides match TRBD2. CDR1 is SEHNR and CDR2 is FQNEAQ in the germline V gene (reference sequence). The CDR3 has 16 amino acids. V shed 5 bases, J shed 3 bases, and the junction held 6 bases outside the gene matches.